This entry features one TCR beta chain sequence. TCRdb's copy holds only in-frame clones and misses some; the assay was immunoSEQ multiplex PCR. This table holds some 160,000 clones, around 90% found once. The data are from a study of T cell responses to AZD1222 COVID-19 vaccine. V was pared by 5 bases and J by 5 bases, with 21 bases between. Germline-derived CDR1 and CDR2 are SGHDT and YYEEEE. This CDR3 is 16 amino acids long. The sequences come from peripheral blood, collected on day 0 of AZD1222 vaccination. The chain couples TRBV5-6 to TRBJ2-3; weak D call: TRBD2 (6 bases). The TCR originated in an adult in good health. CDR3 in DNA: TGTGCCAGCAGTTACATTTTGACGGGAGCACAAGATACGCAGTATTTT. Its protein is CASSYILTGAQDTQYF.